This T cell receptor (beta chain) was retrieved from a study of T-cell reconstitution after alpha-beta-depleted transplantation in children. Broader study findings: The study traced high day-60 TCRbeta diversity in some patients to surviving recipient T cells and thymic progenitors. At the one-year point after transplant, T-cell counts and TCRbeta diversity were found to come mostly from T cells that had been newly produced.

As to this clonotype: Its antigen is undetermined.

Using unique molecular identifiers, the investigators prepared the TCRbeta library. TCRdb redid the calling of the PCR reads with MiXCR, one entry per CDR3 protein. Of roughly 350,000 distinct CDR3 sequences in the sample, 15% to 20% were seen once. The source of this sequence is a male patient aged 2-9 years who had a stem cell transplant for acute lymphoblastic leukemia, so the T cells may come from the graft donor. Specimen: PBMCs, mostly from graft donor cells, collected 360 days after TCRalphabeta/CD19-depleted stem cell transplant.

CDR3 in amino acids: CASSLRVPPHEQYF. The DNA for the CDR3 is TGTGCCAGCAGCTTACGGGTGCCACCCCACGAGCAGTACTTC. The chain joins TRBV7-2 to TRBJ2-7; D is undetermined. Germline CDR1 and CDR2: SGHTA and FQGNSA. Trimming shortened V by 2 bases and J by 5 bases, and 13 bases separated the two germline ends. The CDR3 sequence is 14 residues long. The complete variable domain, with remaining parts taken from reference TRBV7-2 and TRBJ2-7, reads GAGVSQSPSNKVTEKGKDVELRCDPISGHTALYWYRQSLGQGLEFLIYFQGNSAPDKSGLPSDRFSAERTGGSVSTLTIQRTQQEDSAVYLCASSLRVPPHEQYFGPGTRLTVT.